The TCR beta chain under discussion was sequenced for a study of blood T cell repertoires in COVID-19. In the study overall: Material from acute and convalescent COVID-19 was sourced from the United States, Italy and Spain. PBMCs, B-cell-depleted T cells, or T cells provided the cDNA or gDNA that made up the material.

Germline lookup yields CDR1 WSHSY and CDR2 SAAADI. V was shortened by 4 bases and J by 3 bases, with 15 bases between the two germline ends. The CDR3 is 15 residues long. Authors' methods: From reference gene primer amplification, estimates of nucleated cell counts were derived. The repertoire was sequenced with immunoSEQ multiplex PCR; TCRdb's copy has only in-frame clones and lacks some. For V, J and clone size, that table is used; D and trimming come from the DNA. The data hold 99,000 or so clones, with 85% observed a single time. Input material: peripheral blood. This rearrangement joins TRBV10-2 to TRBJ1-2, with a tentative D call TRBD1 (5 bases). This clonotype was obtained from a man aged 50 to 59 with acute or convalescent COVID-19. CDR3 DNA sequence: TGCGCCAGCAGTGGTGGCGCATGGGGGGACTATGGCTACACCTTC. Translating it yields CASSGGAWGDYGYTF.